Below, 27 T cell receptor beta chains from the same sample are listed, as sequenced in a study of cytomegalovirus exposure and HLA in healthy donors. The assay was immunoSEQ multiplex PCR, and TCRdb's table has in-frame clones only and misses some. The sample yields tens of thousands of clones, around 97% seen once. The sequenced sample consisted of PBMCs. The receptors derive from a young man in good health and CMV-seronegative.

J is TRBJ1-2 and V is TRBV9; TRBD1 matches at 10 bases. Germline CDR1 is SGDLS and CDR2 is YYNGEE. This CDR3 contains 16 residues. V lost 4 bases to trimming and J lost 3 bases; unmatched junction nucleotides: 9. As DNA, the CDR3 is TGTGCCAGCAGCCCCCAAATGACAGGGGGCTACTATGGCTACACCTTC. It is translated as CASSPQMTGGYYGYTF. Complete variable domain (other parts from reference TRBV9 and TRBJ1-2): DSGVTQTPKHLITATGQRVTLRCSPRSGDLSVYWYQQSLDQGLQFLIQYYNGEERAKGNILERFSAQQFPDLHSELNLSSLELGDSALYFCASSPQMTGGYYGYTFGSGTRLTVV.

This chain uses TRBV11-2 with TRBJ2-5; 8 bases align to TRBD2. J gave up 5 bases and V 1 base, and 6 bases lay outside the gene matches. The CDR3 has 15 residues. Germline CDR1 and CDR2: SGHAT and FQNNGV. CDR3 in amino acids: CASSLGSGRGETQYF. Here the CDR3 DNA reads TGTGCCAGCAGCTTAGGAAGCGGGAGAGGGGAGACCCAGTACTTC.

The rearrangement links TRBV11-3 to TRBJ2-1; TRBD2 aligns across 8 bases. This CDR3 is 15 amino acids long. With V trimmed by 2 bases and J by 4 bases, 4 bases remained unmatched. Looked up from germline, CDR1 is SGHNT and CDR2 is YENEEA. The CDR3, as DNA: TGTGCCAGCAGCTTACAAGCGGGGGATTACAATGAGCAGTTCTTC. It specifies CASSLQAGDYNEQFF.

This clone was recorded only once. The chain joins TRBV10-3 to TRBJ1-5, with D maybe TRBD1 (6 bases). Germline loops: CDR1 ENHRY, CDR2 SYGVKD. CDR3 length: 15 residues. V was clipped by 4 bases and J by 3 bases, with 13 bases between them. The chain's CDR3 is CAISGAGADNQPQHF. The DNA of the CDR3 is TGTGCCATCAGTGGTGCGGGGGCAGACAATCAGCCCCAGCATTTT.

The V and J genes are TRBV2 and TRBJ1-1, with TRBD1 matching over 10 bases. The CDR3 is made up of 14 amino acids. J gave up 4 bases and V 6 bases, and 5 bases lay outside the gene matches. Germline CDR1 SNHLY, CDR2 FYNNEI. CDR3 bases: TGTGCCAGCAGGGGACAGGGGATGAGCACTGAAGCTTTCTTT. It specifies CASRGQGMSTEAFF.

The CDR3 coding sequence is TGTGCCAGCAGCCGGGACAGGAACACTGAAGCTTTCTTT. Protein product: CASSRDRNTEAFF. This sequence joins TRBV7-2 and TRBJ1-1; 7 positions match TRBD1. V lost 5 bases to trimming and J lost 1 base; unmatched junction nucleotides: 1. This CDR3 comprises 13 residues. Germline V gene lookup returns CDR1 SGHTA and CDR2 FQGNSA.

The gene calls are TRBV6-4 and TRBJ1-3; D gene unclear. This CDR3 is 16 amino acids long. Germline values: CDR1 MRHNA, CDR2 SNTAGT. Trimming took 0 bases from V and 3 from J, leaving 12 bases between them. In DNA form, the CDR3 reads TGTGCCAGCAGTGACTCGAATGGGAGCTTTGGAAACACCATATATTTT. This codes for CASSDSNGSFGNTIYF.

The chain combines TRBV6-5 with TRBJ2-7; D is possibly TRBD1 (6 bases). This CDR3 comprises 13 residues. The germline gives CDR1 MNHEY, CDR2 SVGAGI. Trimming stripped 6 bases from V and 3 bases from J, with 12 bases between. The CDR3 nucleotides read TGTGCCAGCAGCTCGAACAGGGACTACGAGCAGTACTTC. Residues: CASSSNRDYEQYF.

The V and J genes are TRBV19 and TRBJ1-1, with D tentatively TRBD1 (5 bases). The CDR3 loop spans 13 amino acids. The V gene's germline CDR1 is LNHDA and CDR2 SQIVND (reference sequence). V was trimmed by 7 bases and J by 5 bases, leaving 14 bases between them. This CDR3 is CASKPRDRTEAFF. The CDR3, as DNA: TGTGCCAGTAAGCCCAGGGATCGGACTGAAGCTTTCTTT.

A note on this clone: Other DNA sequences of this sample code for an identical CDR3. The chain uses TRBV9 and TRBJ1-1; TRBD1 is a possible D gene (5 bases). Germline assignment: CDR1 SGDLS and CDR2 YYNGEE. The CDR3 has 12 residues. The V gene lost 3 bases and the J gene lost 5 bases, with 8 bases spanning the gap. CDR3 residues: CASSAGGTEAFF. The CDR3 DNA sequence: TGTGCCAGCAGCGCTGGGGGGACTGAAGCTTTCTTT.

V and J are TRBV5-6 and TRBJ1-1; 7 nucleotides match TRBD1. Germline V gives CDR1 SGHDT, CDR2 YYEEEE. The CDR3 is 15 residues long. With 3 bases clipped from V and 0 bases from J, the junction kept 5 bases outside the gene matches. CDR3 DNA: TGTGCCAGCAGCTCACACAGGGGCATGAACACTGAAGCTTTCTTT. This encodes CASSSHRGMNTEAFF.

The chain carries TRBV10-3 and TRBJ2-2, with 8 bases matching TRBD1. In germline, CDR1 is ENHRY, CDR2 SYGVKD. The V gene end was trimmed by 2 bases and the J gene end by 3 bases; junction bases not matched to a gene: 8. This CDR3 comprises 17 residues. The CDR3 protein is CAISELAGGADTGELFF. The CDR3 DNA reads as TGTGCCATCAGTGAGCTAGCAGGGGGCGCGGACACCGGGGAGCTGTTTTTT.

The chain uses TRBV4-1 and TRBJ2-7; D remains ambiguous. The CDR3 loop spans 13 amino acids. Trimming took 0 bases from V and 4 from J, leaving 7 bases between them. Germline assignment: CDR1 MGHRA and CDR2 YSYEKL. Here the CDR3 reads CASSQDEVYEQYF. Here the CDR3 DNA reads TGCGCCAGCAGCCAAGACGAGGTATACGAGCAGTACTTC.

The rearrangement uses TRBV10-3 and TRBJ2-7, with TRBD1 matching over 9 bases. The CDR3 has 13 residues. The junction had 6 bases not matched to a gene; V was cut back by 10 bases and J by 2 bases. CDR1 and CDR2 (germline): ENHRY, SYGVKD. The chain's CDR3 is CATSGTGTYEQYF. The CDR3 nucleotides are TGTGCCACCTCCGGGACAGGGACCTACGAGCAGTACTTC.

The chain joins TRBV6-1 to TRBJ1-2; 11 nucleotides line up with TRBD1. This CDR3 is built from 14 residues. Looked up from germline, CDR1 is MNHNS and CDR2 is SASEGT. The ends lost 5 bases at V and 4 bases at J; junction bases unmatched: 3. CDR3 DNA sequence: TGTGCCAGCAGTCCCGGGACAGGGGGCTATGGCTACACCTTC. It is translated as CASSPGTGGYGYTF.

The CDR3 DNA reads as TGCGCCAGCAGTGAGTCGGCAGGGGGTGATGGCTACACCTTC. Protein sequence: CASSESAGGDGYTF. The J gene is TRBJ1-2, the V gene TRBV10-2; 7 nucleotides agree with TRBD1. Germline V lookup: CDR1 WSHSY, CDR2 SAAADI. Trimming took 0 bases from V and 6 from J; bases not matched to a gene: 4. CDR3 length equals 14 residues.

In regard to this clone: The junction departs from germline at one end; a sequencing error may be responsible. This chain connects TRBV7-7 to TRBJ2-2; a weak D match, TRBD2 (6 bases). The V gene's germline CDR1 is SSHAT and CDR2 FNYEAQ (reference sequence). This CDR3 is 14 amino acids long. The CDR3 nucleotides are TGTGCTAGCAGTTGGGACTTTGACACCGGGGAGCTGTTTTTT. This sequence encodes CASSWDFDTGELFF.

CDR3 sequence reads: CASSPGHNYGYTF. The CDR3, as DNA: TGTGCCAGCTCACCAGGACACAACTATGGCTACACCTTC. The chain couples TRBV18 to TRBJ1-2; D is possibly TRBD1 (5 bases). Germline V CDR1 and CDR2: KGHSH, LQKENI. This CDR3 has 13 amino acids. The V end was cut by 2 bases, the J end by 2 bases, with 6 bases between.

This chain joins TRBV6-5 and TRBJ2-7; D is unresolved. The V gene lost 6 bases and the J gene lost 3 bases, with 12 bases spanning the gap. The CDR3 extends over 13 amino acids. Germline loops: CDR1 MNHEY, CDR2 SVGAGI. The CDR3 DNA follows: TGTGCCAGCAGGCCGTTGCGCTACTACGAGCAGTACTTC. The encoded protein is CASRPLRYYEQYF.

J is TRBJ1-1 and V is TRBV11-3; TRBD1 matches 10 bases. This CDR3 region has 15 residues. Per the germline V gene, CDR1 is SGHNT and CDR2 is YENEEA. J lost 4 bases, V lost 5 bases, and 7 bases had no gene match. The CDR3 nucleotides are TGTGCCAGCAGCAAAGGGACAGGGGCGATCACTGAAGCTTTCTTT. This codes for CASSKGTGAITEAFF. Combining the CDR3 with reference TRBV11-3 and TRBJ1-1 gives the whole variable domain EAGVVQSPRYKIIEKKQPVAFWCNPISGHNTLYWYLQNLGQGPELLIRYENEEAVDDSQLPKDRFSAERLKGVDSTLKIQPAELGDSAVYLCASSKGTGAITEAFFGQGTRLTVV.

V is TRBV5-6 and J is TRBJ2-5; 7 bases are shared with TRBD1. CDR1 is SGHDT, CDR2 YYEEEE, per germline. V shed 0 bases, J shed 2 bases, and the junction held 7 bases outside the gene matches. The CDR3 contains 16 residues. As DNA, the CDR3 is TGTGCCAGCAGCTTGGGGGAGACAGGGATACAAGAGACCCAGTACTTC. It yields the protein CASSLGETGIQETQYF.

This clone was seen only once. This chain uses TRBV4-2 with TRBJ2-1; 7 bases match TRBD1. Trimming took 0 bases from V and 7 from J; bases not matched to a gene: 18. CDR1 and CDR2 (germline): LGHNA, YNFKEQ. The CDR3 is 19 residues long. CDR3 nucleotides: TGTGCCAGCAGCCAAGATTTCACACCGGGACAGACCGGGAAAAATGAGCAGTTCTTC. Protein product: CASSQDFTPGQTGKNEQFF.

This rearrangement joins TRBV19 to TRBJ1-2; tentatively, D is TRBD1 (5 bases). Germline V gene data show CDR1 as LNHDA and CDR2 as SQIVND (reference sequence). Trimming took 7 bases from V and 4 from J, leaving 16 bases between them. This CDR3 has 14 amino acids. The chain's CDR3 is CASTPWGDGYGYTF. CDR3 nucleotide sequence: TGTGCCAGTACTCCATGGGGGGATGGCTATGGCTACACCTTC.

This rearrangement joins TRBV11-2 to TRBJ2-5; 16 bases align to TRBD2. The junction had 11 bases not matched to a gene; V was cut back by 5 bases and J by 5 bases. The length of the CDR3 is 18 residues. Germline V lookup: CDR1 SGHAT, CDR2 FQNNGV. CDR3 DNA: TGTGCCAGCAGCCCCGGGACTAGCGGGAGGGCCCTAGGTGAGACCCAGTACTTC. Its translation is CASSPGTSGRALGETQYF.

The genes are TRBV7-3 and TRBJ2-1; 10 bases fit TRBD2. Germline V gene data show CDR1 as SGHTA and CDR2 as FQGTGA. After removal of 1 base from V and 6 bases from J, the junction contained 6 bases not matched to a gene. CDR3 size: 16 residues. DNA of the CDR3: TGTGCCAGCAGCTTAAATTCAGCGGGAGGGGGCAATGAGCAGTTCTTC. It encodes CASSLNSAGGGNEQFF. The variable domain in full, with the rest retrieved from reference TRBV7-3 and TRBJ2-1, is GAGVSQTPSNKVTEKGKYVELRCDPISGHTALYWYRQSLGQGPEFLIYFQGTGAADDSGLPNDRFFAVRPEGSVSTLKIQRTERGDSAVYLCASSLNSAGGGNEQFFGPGTRLTVL.

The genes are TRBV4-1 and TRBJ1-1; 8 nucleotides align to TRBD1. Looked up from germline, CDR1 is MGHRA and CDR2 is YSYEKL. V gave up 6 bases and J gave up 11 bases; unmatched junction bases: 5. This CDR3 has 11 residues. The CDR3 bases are TGCGCCAGCAGAACGACAGGGGTGGCTTTCTTT. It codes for CASRTTGVAFF.

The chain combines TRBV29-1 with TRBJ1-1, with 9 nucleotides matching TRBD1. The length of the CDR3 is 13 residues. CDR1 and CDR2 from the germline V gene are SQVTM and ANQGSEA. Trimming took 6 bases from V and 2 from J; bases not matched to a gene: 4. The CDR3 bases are TGCAGCGTCCCGGGACAGGGCAACACTGAAGCTTTCTTT. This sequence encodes CSVPGQGNTEAFF.